The text below deals with one T cell receptor beta chain. No antigen is known for it. V lost 1 base and J lost 4; bases outside the gene matches: 3. The CDR3 extends over 15 amino acids. Germline V gene lookup returns CDR1 SGHVS and CDR2 FQNEAQ. Unique molecular identifiers were added to individual cDNA molecules. TCRdb ran MiXCR on the 5' RACE reads and lists one entry per CDR3 protein. The sample includes 25,000 to 30,000 distinct CDR3 sequences, about 4.6% of them seen just once. These data originate in a study of early T cells in non-severe SARS-CoV-2 infection. At the level of the study: Unpaired chains resulted from sequencing bulk RNA of unsorted whole blood.

Whole-study results and caveats: VDJdb matching favored anti-spike CD8 responses, missing private and CD4 specificities.

This chain joins TRBV7-8 and TRBJ2-5; 10 bases match TRBD2. This clonotype was obtained from an adult who was a healthcare worker with PCR-confirmed SARS-CoV-2 infection or an uninfected control (not recorded which). Sequences were obtained from whole blood. The CDR3 sequence: CASSLELAGVETQYF. The CDR3 DNA reads as TGTGCCAGCAGCTTAGAGCTAGCGGGAGTAGAGACCCAGTACTTC. Full variable domain (missing parts from reference TRBV7-8 and TRBJ2-5): GAGVSQSPRYKVAKRGQDVALRCDPISGHVSLFWYQQALGQGPEFLTYFQNEAQLDKSGLPSDRFFAERPEGSVSTLKIQRTQQEDSAVYLCASSLELAGVETQYFGPGTRLLVL.